This TCR beta chain was captured by sequencing in a study of vaccination and CD4 T cells after COVID-19. Comment on this clonotype: What it binds is unknown.

Sequencing of the DNA from cultured CD4+ T cells was carried out with the Oncomine TCR Beta short-read assay. TCRdb re-analysed the PCR reads in MiXCR, keeping a single row per CDR3 protein. Of more than 20,000 distinct CDR3 sequences detected, roughly 41% appear once; the ten largest clones hold about 4.3%. Specified time point: late sampling 161 to 241 days after vaccination in a few convalescent patients. Documented treatment: approximately 11-day PBMC culture with coronavirus spike peptide pools or control peptides (ViraFEST assay). The clonotype comes from a human donor who had recovered from COVID-19. This material consisted of CD4+ T cells from blood, cultured in vitro, taken about 7 months after SARS-CoV-2 vaccination.

The CDR3 loop reads CATSKLAGSQGTQYF. As DNA, the CDR3 is TGTGCCACCAGCAAATTAGCGGGATCCCAGGGCACCCAGTACTTC. The chain couples TRBV15 to TRBJ2-5; TRBD2 matches 8 bases. This CDR3 comprises 15 residues. CDR1 is LNHNV and CDR2 is YYDKDF in the germline V gene (reference sequence). V was pared by 4 bases and J by 8 bases, with 12 bases of the junction left unmatched.